This entry features one TCR beta chain sequence. Its cognate antigen is unknown. Sequencing used immunoSEQ multiplex PCR; TCRdb keeps in-frame clones, though not all of them. The table shows around 2.1 million clones, with 93% occurring only once. This entry belongs to a study of shared clonotypes between healthy human individuals. The study's findings and limits: Rarefaction curves obtained for sorted subsets showed sequencing incomplete despite large depth.

This CDR3 has 12 residues. The germline CDR1 and CDR2 sequences are MDHEN and SYDVKM. V lost 5 bases and J lost 6, with 11 bases in between. CD45RO-negative, CCR7-positively selected cells formed the naive CD8 fraction, excluding terminally differentiated effector memory CD45RA+ cells. The chain uses TRBV28 and TRBJ2-7; possibly TRBD2 for D (5 bases). Sequenced: naive CD8+ T cells from PBMCs. This receptor was obtained from a man between 18 and 29 years old in good health. Some clones in this sample may be carry-over from other donors' samples. CDR3 loop: CASSQRVSEQYF. The CDR3 DNA reads as TGTGCCAGCAGTCAGAGGGTCTCCGAGCAGTACTTC.